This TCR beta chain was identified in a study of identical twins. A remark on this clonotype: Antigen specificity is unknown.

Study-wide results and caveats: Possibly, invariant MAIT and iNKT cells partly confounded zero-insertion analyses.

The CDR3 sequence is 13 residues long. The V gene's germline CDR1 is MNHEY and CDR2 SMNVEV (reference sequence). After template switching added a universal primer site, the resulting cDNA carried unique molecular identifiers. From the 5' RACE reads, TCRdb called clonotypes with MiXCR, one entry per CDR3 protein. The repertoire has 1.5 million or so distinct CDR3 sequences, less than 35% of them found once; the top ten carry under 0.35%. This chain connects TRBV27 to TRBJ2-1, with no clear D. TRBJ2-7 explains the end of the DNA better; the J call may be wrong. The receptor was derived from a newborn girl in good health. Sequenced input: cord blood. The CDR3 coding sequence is TGTGCCAGCAGTTTCAAGTCATACAATGAGCAGTACTTC. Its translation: CASSFKSYNEQYF.